A single sample is the source of the 32 T cell receptor beta chains below, sequenced in a study of a mutant IDH1 vaccine in newly diagnosed glioma. Produced via immunoSEQ multiplex PCR; TCRdb's table is partial and in-frame only. The data hold approximately 92,000 clones, with 80% observed a single time. Time point of the sample: baseline, week 1 (first vaccination visit). The sample's treatment: pre-vaccination baseline after standard-of-care therapy. The sample consisted of PBMCs, taken from a glioma patient treated with radiotherapy, temozolomide or both. The receptors originated from a man aged 40-49 years with glioma.

The CDR3 here is CASSQSQGKGPYNSPLHF. The CDR3 bases are TGTGCCAGCAGCCAATCTCAGGGAAAAGGACCCTATAATTCACCCCTCCACTTT. The chain combines TRBV7-2 with TRBJ1-6; D perhaps matches TRBD1 (5 bases). V was cut by 5 bases and J by 2 bases, with 19 bases left in between. The CDR3 consists of 18 residues. CDR1 and CDR2 (germline): SGHTA, FQGNSA. The full variable domain, rest sourced from reference TRBV7-2 and TRBJ1-6, is GAGVSQSPSNKVTEKGKDVELRCDPISGHTALYWYRQSLGQGLEFLIYFQGNSAPDKSGLPSDRFSAERTGGSVSTLTIQRTQQEDSAVYLCASSQSQGKGPYNSPLHFGNGTRLTVT.

The rearrangement uses TRBV7-9 and TRBJ1-2, with TRBD1 matching over 10 bases. The CDR3 extends over 17 amino acids. Germline CDR1 and CDR2: SEHNR and FQNEAQ (reference sequence). The V and J ends lost 4 bases and 3 bases, in that order; junction bases with no gene match: 11. CDR3 DNA sequence: TGTGCCAGCAGCTCCACCGGGACAGGGGTTTGGGACTATGGCTACACCTTC. This sequence encodes CASSSTGTGVWDYGYTF.

This clone was recorded only once. This chain links TRBV5-4 with TRBJ2-3, with TRBD2 matching 8 bases. The CDR3 runs 14 residues. Germline V gene data show CDR1 as SGHNT and CDR2 as YYREEE (reference sequence). V gave up 1 base and J gave up 5 bases; unmatched junction bases: 3. The CDR3 spells CASSLRLAGDTQYF. The CDR3 DNA sequence: TGTGCCAGCAGCTTGAGGCTAGCGGGAGATACGCAGTATTTT.

This clone is medium-sized in the sample. The chain joins TRBV4-2 to TRBJ2-5, with 11 nucleotides matching TRBD2. The CDR3 extends over 18 amino acids. V lost 2 bases, J lost 5 bases, and 13 bases stayed unmatched. The germline V gene has CDR1 LGHNA and CDR2 YNFKEQ. The DNA for the CDR3 is TGTGCCAGCAGCCAAACGACTAGCGGGGATCCTTTCGGGGAGACCCAGTACTTC. This sequence encodes CASSQTTSGDPFGETQYF.

This rearrangement joins TRBV6-1 to TRBJ2-3; 7 nucleotides agree with TRBD1. The length of the CDR3 is 16 residues. V shed 4 bases, J shed 2 bases, and the junction held 9 bases outside the gene matches. The germline V gene has CDR1 MNHNS and CDR2 SASEGT. The CDR3 DNA follows: TGTGCCAGCAGTGTACAACAGGGGATTATCACAGATACGCAGTATTTT. Protein sequence: CASSVQQGIITDTQYF.

The chain recombines TRBV27 with TRBJ2-7, with D maybe TRBD2 (6 bases). This CDR3 is built from 15 residues. From germline, CDR1 is MNHEY and CDR2 SMNVEV (reference sequence). V was pared by 7 bases and J by 6 bases, with 22 bases between. The CDR3 sequence is CASIRKGGGVGEQYF. CDR3 coding DNA: TGTGCCAGCATAAGAAAGGGCGGAGGGGTCGGCGAGCAGTACTTC.

Worth noting for this clone: At one end the junction does not follow the germline gene, possibly because of a read error. This sequence joins TRBV6-4 and TRBJ2-2, with D tentatively TRBD2 (5 bases). Germline CDR1 reads MRHNA; CDR2 reads SNTAGT. CDR3 length: 12 amino acids. DNA for the CDR3: TGTGCCAGCAGGGACTACACCGGGGAGCTGTTTTTT. Translation gives CASRDYTGELFF.

The chain uses TRBV25-1 and TRBJ1-1; TRBD1 is a possible D gene (6 bases). Germline loops: CDR1 MGHDK, CDR2 SYGVNS. The CDR3 is 15 amino acids. The V gene lost 6 bases and the J gene lost 2 bases, with 16 bases spanning the gap. CDR3 nucleotides: TGTGCCAGCAGGTCAGGGGCGGGTTTTAACACTGAAGCTTTCTTT. This codes for CASRSGAGFNTEAFF.

The rearrangement uses TRBV29-1 and TRBJ2-3, with D possibly matching TRBD2 (7 bases). CDR3 length: 14 residues. V lost 5 bases, J lost 2 bases, and 14 bases lay in between. CDR1 and CDR2 from the germline V gene are SQVTM and ANQGSEA. The CDR3 loop is CSVRGGLATDTQYF. The CDR3 nucleotides are TGCAGCGTTAGGGGGGGTCTAGCCACAGATACGCAGTATTTT.

The chain carries TRBV5-5 and TRBJ1-1; D not resolved. The CDR3 runs 13 residues. Germline lookup yields CDR1 SGHKS and CDR2 YYEKEE (reference sequence). The V and J ends lost 4 bases and 6 bases respectively, with 13 bases between them. CDR3 nucleotide sequence: TGTGCCAGCAGCCTGGGCGGGAGGGCTGAAGCTTTCTTT. This encodes CASSLGGRAEAFF.

This clone was counted only a few times. The chain links TRBV4-2 to TRBJ2-6; 12 bases are shared with TRBD2. V shed 0 bases and J 0 bases; nucleotides not matched to a gene: 0. Looked up from germline, CDR1 is LGHNA and CDR2 is YNFKEQ. This CDR3 is 18 amino acids long. The CDR3 region is CASSQEGLAGSGANVLTF. The CDR3 DNA is TGTGCCAGCAGCCAAGAGGGACTAGCGGGCTCTGGGGCCAACGTCCTGACTTTC.

The chain is built from TRBV29-1 and TRBJ2-3, with no clear D. Germline values: CDR1 SQVTM, CDR2 ANQGSEA. V gave up 7 bases and J gave up 6 bases, with 11 bases separating them. The CDR3 runs to 11 residues. The CDR3 DNA follows: TGCAGCGCCCTAGGGTACGATACGCAGTATTTT. Translation: CSALGYDTQYF.

The V and J genes are TRBV6-1 and TRBJ1-1; D unclear. The CDR3 loop spans 13 amino acids. The V gene lost 7 bases and the J gene lost 4 bases, with 13 bases spanning the gap. From germline, CDR1 is MNHNS and CDR2 SASEGT. The CDR3 bases are TGTGCCAGCAAGAAGGTAACGGGCACTGAAGCTTTCTTT. Protein: CASKKVTGTEAFF.

The rearrangement links TRBV18 to TRBJ2-1; 8 bases match TRBD1. From germline, CDR1 is KGHSH and CDR2 LQKENI. CDR3 length equals 15 residues. Trimming cost V 4 bases and J 0 bases; bases outside gene matches: 2. The CDR3, as DNA: TGTGCCAGCTCACTTACAGGGGGCTCCTACAATGAGCAGTTCTTC. Translated, it gives CASSLTGGSYNEQFF.

The chain combines TRBV6-1 with TRBJ1-1; D unclear. Trimming stripped 6 bases from V and 8 bases from J, with 10 bases between. CDR3 length: 11 amino acids. CDR1 and CDR2 (germline): MNHNS, SASEGT. The CDR3 DNA reads TGTGCCAGCAGAGCGACCACGGAAGCTTTCTTT. Residues: CASRATTEAFF.

The V call is TRBV10-3, the J call TRBJ2-7; 9 bases agree with TRBD1. The germline CDR1 and CDR2 sequences are ENHRY and SYGVKD. Trimming at V came to 2 bases and at J to 1 base, leaving 9 bases not matched to a gene. The CDR3 is made up of 17 amino acids. The CDR3 DNA reads as TGTGCCATCAGTGAGGGTGTCCCGGGACAGGGATCCTACGAGCAGTACTTC. This encodes CAISEGVPGQGSYEQYF.

The chain combines TRBV7-2 with TRBJ1-4, with D uncertain. Germline CDR1 reads SGHTA; CDR2 reads FQGNSA. The CDR3 sequence is 14 residues long. V shed 0 bases and J shed 0 bases, with 2 bases lying between them. CDR3 DNA sequence: TGTGCCAGCAGCTTAGCGGCAACTAATGAAAAACTGTTTTTT. Translated, it gives CASSLAATNEKLFF. Variable domain in full (rest from reference TRBV7-2 and TRBJ1-4): GAGVSQSPSNKVTEKGKDVELRCDPISGHTALYWYRQSLGQGLEFLIYFQGNSAPDKSGLPSDRFSAERTGGSVSTLTIQRTQQEDSAVYLCASSLAATNEKLFFGSGTQLSVL.

This clone was seen just once. The chain combines TRBV2 with TRBJ2-7, with 8 bases that match TRBD2. Germline V gene data show CDR1 as SNHLY and CDR2 as FYNNEI. CDR3 length: 14 amino acids. V trimming: 6 bases; J trimming: 4 bases; junction bases outside the gene matches: 8. The CDR3 nucleotides read TGTGCCAGCAGGACGGGGACTAGGGGATACGAGCAGTACTTC. Its protein product is CASRTGTRGYEQYF.

This sequence joins TRBV4-1 and TRBJ1-3; 7 bases line up with TRBD1. Per germline, CDR1 MGHRA and CDR2 YSYEKL. This CDR3 has 18 residues. The ends lost 0 bases at V and 0 bases at J; junction bases unmatched: 8. CDR3 sequence: CASSQESGTVTSGNTIYF. CDR3 coding DNA: TGCGCCAGCAGCCAAGAATCCGGGACAGTCACCTCTGGAAACACCATATATTTT.

V and J are TRBV18 and TRBJ2-7; 7 nucleotides line up with TRBD1. V lost 2 bases and J lost 2; bases outside the gene matches: 6. This CDR3 is built from 15 residues. CDR1 and CDR2 (germline): KGHSH, LQKENI. In nucleotides, the CDR3 is TGTGCCAGCTCACCAAAAACGACAGGGACCTACGAGCAGTACTTC. Translation gives CASSPKTTGTYEQYF.

This clone was observed a few times. The rearrangement joins TRBV7-9 to TRBJ1-3, with D maybe TRBD1 (5 bases). In germline, CDR1 is SEHNR, CDR2 FQNEAQ (reference sequence). V lost 5 bases and J 3 bases, leaving 20 bases between the germline ends. This CDR3 contains 17 residues. The CDR3 reads CASSRLISGFGGNTIYF. The CDR3 DNA reads TGTGCCAGCAGCCGACTTATATCAGGGTTCGGTGGAAACACCATATATTTT.

The rearrangement links TRBV19 to TRBJ1-5; a weak D match, TRBD1 (6 bases). The length of the CDR3 is 16 residues. CDR1 LNHDA and CDR2 SQIVND come from the germline V gene (reference sequence). V gave up 5 bases and J gave up 2 bases, with 16 bases separating them. Here the CDR3 reads CASSPPRRGGNQPQHF. In nucleotides, the CDR3 is TGTGCCAGTAGTCCCCCTCGGAGGGGGGGCAATCAGCCCCAGCATTTT. The full variable domain, in which reference TRBV19 and TRBJ1-5 provide the parts outside the CDR3, is DGGITQSPKYLFRKEGQNVTLSCEQNLNHDAMYWYRQDPGQGLRLIYYSQIVNDFQKGDIAEGYSVSREKKESFPLTVTSAQKNPTAFYLCASSPPRRGGNQPQHFGDGTRLSIL.

This clone has a count of ten or more. The CDR3 is CASNSLAGGETQYF. Here the CDR3 DNA reads TGTGCCAGCAACTCTCTAGCGGGAGGTGAGACCCAGTACTTC. J is TRBJ2-5 and V is TRBV9, with 11 bases aligning to TRBD2. The CDR3 spans 14 residues. The ends lost 6 bases at V and 5 bases at J; junction bases unmatched: 6. CDR1 and CDR2 (germline): SGDLS, YYNGEE.

The genes are TRBV5-5 and TRBJ1-1; 8 nucleotides align to TRBD1. V lost 0 bases and J lost 3; bases outside the gene matches: 7. Germline V gene data show CDR1 as SGHKS and CDR2 as YYEKEE (reference sequence). This CDR3 comprises 16 residues. CDR3 bases: TGTGCCAGCAGCTTGGCCGGGACAGGAGTGGACACTGAAGCTTTCTTT. It encodes CASSLAGTGVDTEAFF.

This clone came up a few times. A junction boundary mismatches the germline segment, possibly from a read error. V is TRBV7-7 and J is TRBJ2-7, with D unresolved. The CDR3 sequence is 18 residues long. The germline CDR1 and CDR2 sequences are SSHAT and FNYEAQ (reference sequence). The CDR3 DNA follows: TGTGCTAGCAGCTGGAAAGGGTCGCCCCCGGATTTCAACTACGAGCAGTACTTC. This encodes CASSWKGSPPDFNYEQYF.

This rearrangement joins TRBV29-1 to TRBJ2-3; TRBD1 matches at 10 bases. J lost 5 bases, V lost 1 base, and 6 bases had no gene match. Germline V CDR1 and CDR2: SQVTM, ANQGSEA. The CDR3 length is 15 residues. The CDR3 region has the DNA TGCAGCGTTGAAGGGGGGACAGGGGAGTTAGATACGCAGTATTTT. This gives the protein CSVEGGTGELDTQYF.

The rearrangement links TRBV27 to TRBJ2-7, with a weak D call TRBD2 (5 bases). The CDR3 loop spans 15 amino acids. Deletions cut 3 bases from V and 3 bases from J, with 15 bases between. In germline, CDR1 is MNHEY, CDR2 SMNVEV (reference sequence). CDR3 coding DNA: TGTGCCAGCAGTTTCCAACCGGGATTGAACTACGAGCAGTACTTC. It codes for CASSFQPGLNYEQYF.

The chain employs TRBV5-5 and TRBJ1-5; perhaps TRBD1 as D (5 bases). Germline V gene lookup returns CDR1 SGHKS and CDR2 YYEKEE (reference sequence). Trimming stripped 3 bases from V and 7 bases from J, with 17 bases between. The CDR3 is 15 residues long. The CDR3 DNA follows: TGTGCCAGCAGCTCAGGGTTGGGCATGCGGCAGCCCCAGCATTTT. It is translated as CASSSGLGMRQPQHF.

This sequence joins TRBV13 and TRBJ2-7, with a possible D match to TRBD1 (6 bases). The CDR3 spans 15 residues. Per germline, CDR1 PRHDT and CDR2 FYEKMQ (reference sequence). V was trimmed by 5 bases and J by 0 bases, leaving 14 bases between them. The CDR3 DNA sequence: TGTGCCAGCAGCCGACCGACAGGAAACTCCTACGAGCAGTACTTC. Protein: CASSRPTGNSYEQYF.

Only a few counts were recorded for this clone. The CDR3 DNA follows: TGTGCCAGCAGCTTGGACCAGCCCCAGCATTTT. Translating it yields CASSLDQPQHF. The chain couples TRBV5-8 to TRBJ1-5; D is undetermined. Germline CDR1 is SGHTS and CDR2 is YDEGEE. The CDR3 runs to 11 residues. Trimming took off 0 bases at V and 7 bases at J, with 2 bases between the two ends.

The gene calls are TRBV7-2 and TRBJ2-7; D is unclear. Trimming removed 1 base at V and 0 bases at J, with 4 bases between. This CDR3 has 13 residues. Germline V gives CDR1 SGHTA, CDR2 FQGNSA. The DNA for the CDR3 is TGTGCCAGCAGCTTAGAGAGCTCCTACGAGCAGTACTTC. Translating gives CASSLESSYEQYF.

The chain has TRBV4-2 and TRBJ2-1, with 8 bases lining up with TRBD2. The trim removed 8 bases at V and 9 bases at J, leaving 12 bases unmatched. The germline V gene has CDR1 LGHNA and CDR2 YNFKEQ. The CDR3 covers 14 residues. The CDR3 here is CASGFDGGAVEQFF. Written as DNA, the CDR3 is TGTGCCAGCGGGTTCGACGGGGGGGCAGTTGAGCAGTTCTTC.